The entry that follows covers one T cell receptor beta chain sequence. Its specific antigen is unknown. The input lacks base qualities; no much larger clone sits a single base away. TCRbeta CDR3 regions were amplified from genomic DNA by means of the immunoSEQ Assay, a bias-controlled multiplex PCR. The original methods were these. The number of nucleated cells in each sample was estimated by amplification of reference gene primers within the assay. To quantify the absolute abundance of each unique TCRbeta CDR3 rearrangement, sequence reads were collapsed and filtered. For each sample, productive Simpson clonality was calculated as the square root of Simpson's diversity index over productive rearrangements. TCRdb re-hosts the immuneACCESS table, in-frame sequences only. Its copies lack some clones; in the studies checked, an unresolved V gene accounts for under half of them, and the cause for the rest is not known. The V and J calls and clone size were taken over from that table, and D and trimming were inferred from the DNA. The table for this sample lists 65,000 or so clones; roughly 80% of them were counted only once. The ten largest account for approximately 6.8% of the sample.

This entry is derived from a study of blood T cell repertoires in COVID-19 (TCRdb year 2020). Looking at the study overall: Samples covering the acute and convalescent phases of COVID-19 were provided by collaborators in the United States, Italy and Spain. Nearly every sample came with metadata listing a de-identified subject ID, COVID-19 status, age in years and sex. HLA class I and class II types, where available, came from metadata supplied by the sample provider rather than from assay-based typing. Samples came from the ongoing ImmuneRACE study (first 160 participants) plus 1,254 subjects from 6 global collaborators. Deeply sampled blood TCRbeta repertoires from subjects exposed to, actively infected with, or recovered from COVID-19 were included in the dataset. The material from the prospective study consisted of cDNA or gDNA derived from T cells, B-cell-depleted T cells, or PBMCs. The repertoires were made available in a free public database intended to serve as a resource for research on the immune response to SARS-CoV-2. The investigation overall reported the following: The quantity of clinical and demographic metadata differed by source and by participant and was supplied without curation.

The collaborating institutions used their own protocols to collect whole blood in K2EDTA tubes. Collaborator samples were shipped for TCRbeta analysis as frozen whole blood, isolated PBMCs, or DNA extracted from either sample type. Taken from the germline V gene (reference sequence), the CDR1 and CDR2 loops are GTSNPN and SVGIG. Measured from the cysteine to the phenylalanine, the CDR3 is 18 residues long. Only CDR3 DNA remains: 54 bases, in frame from the first base. The junction shows trimming of 2 bases on V and 0 bases on J, plus 20 bases between the germline ends. This sequence was found in a woman between 50 and 59 years old with active or convalescent COVID-19. The rearrangement combines TRBV30 with TRBJ1-5; D gene: possibly TRBD1, on 5 matching bases. Sequencing was carried out using peripheral blood. The nucleotide sequence reads TGTGCCTGGAGTAGGGGAATGGGAATGGCGAATAGCAATCAGCCCCAGCATTTT. Its protein product is CAWSRGMGMANSNQPQHF.